This T cell receptor (beta chain) was recorded in a study of technical replicates of blood from four donors. Generated by immunoSEQ multiplex PCR, the TCRdb table keeps only in-frame clones and is missing some. Seen here are some 68,000 clones, roughly 92% observed once, and the top ten hold over 0.3%. J lost 5 bases, V lost 2 bases, and 7 bases had no gene match. The CDR3 extends over 15 amino acids. Germline V gives CDR1 MGHRA, CDR2 YSYEKL. J is TRBJ1-1 and V is TRBV4-1; 8 bases fit TRBD1. This TCR was sampled from a human donor in good health. The source material was T cells isolated from PBMCs. The CDR3 sequence is CASSQKTGVGTEAFF. In DNA, the CDR3 is TGCGCCAGCAGCCAAAAGACAGGGGTGGGAACTGAAGCTTTCTTT.